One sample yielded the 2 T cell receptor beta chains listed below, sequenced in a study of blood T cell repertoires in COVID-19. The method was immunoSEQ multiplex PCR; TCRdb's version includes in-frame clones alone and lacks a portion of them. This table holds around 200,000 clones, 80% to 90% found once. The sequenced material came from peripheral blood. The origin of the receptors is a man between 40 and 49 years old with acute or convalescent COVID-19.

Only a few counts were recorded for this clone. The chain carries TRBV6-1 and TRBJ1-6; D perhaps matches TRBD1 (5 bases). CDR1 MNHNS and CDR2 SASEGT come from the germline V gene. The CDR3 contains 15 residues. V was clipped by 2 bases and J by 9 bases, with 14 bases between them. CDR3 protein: CASSEFSGGSSPLHF. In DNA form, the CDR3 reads TGTGCCAGCAGTGAATTTTCGGGGGGTAGTTCACCCCTCCACTTT.

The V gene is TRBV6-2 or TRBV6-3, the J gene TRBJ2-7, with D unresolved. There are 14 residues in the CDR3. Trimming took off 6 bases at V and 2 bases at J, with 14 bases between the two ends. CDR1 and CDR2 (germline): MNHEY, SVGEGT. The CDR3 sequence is CASSLQFPPYEQYF. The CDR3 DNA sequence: TGTGCCAGCAGCCTCCAGTTCCCTCCCTACGAGCAGTACTTC.